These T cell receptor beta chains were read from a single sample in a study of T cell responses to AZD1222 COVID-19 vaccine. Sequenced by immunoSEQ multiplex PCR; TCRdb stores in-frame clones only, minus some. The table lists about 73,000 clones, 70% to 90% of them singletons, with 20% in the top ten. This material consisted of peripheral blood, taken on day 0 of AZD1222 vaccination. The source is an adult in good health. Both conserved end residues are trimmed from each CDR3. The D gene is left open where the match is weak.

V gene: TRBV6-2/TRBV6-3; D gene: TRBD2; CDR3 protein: ASSPASGGTNAYNEQF
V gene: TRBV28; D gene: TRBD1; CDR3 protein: ASSSRQGASEKLF
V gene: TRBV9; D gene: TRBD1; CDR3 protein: ASSVLRTGGTDTQY
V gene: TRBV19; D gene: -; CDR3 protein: ASSPDNYGYT
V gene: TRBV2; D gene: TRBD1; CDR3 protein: ASSETGGFDGYT
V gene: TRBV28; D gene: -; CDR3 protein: ASSSPGTSLRNEQF
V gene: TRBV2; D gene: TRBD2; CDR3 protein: ASKETSGRTNEQF
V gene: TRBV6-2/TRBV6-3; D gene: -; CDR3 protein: ASSYEQKTGSGTEAF
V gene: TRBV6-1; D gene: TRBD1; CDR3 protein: ASSEVGGFSYEQY
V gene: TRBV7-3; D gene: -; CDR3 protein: ASSSTPGTKYNEQF
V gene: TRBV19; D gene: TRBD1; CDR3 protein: ASSVAGTGEVGQY
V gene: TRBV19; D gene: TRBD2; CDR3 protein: ASSLSGGLRGELF
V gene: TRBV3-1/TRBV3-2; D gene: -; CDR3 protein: ASSQRSSNEKLF
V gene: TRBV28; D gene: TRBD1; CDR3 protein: ASTPPGQGAYEQY
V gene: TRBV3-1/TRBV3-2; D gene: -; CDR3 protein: ASSQRGGNSPLH
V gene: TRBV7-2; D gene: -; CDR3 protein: ASSLERLSYEQY
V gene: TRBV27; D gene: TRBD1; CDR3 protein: ASTVGTGINSPLH
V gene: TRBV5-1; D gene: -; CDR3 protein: ASSLAGGPYNSPLH
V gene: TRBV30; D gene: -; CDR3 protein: AWRTNRAAF
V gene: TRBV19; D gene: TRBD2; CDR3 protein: ASSITGGGRRDTQY
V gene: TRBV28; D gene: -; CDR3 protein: ASSRQTEAF
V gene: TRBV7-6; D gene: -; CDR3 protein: ASSLAGPANYGYT
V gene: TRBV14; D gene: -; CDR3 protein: ASSQGRGTDTQY
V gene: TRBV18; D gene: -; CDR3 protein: ASSLQETQY
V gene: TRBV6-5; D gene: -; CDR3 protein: ASKDRKNEKLF
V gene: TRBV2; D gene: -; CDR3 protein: ASLNRYEQY
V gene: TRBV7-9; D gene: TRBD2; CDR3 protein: ASSNGLAGNTDTQY
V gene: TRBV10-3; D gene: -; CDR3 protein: AIRDSLAETQY
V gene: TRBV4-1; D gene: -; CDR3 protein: ASSQDSLGTVAGYEQY
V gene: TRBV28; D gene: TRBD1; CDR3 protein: ASSFGTGAQPQH
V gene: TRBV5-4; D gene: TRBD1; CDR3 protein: ASSLEGAEYNSPLH
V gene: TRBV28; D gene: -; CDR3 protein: ASSFPMGLVSPTGELF
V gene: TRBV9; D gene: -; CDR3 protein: ASSVGRGDGYT
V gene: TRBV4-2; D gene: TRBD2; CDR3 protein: ASSPLAGGPDTGELF
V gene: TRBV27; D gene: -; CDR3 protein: ASSFTPHQPQH
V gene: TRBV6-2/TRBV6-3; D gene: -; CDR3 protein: ASSQYRQVFH
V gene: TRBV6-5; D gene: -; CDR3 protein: ATMMGDSQRNIQY
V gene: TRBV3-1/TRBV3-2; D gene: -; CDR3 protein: ASSQDYRGGGYT
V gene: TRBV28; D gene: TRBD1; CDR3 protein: ASSSTGQGAAYEQY